These T cell receptor beta chains were read from a single sample in a study of cytotoxic CD8 clonotypes in ibrutinib-treated CLL. The table came from immunoSEQ multiplex PCR; TCRdb's copy has only in-frame clones and leaves some out. The data hold 55,000 to 80,000 clones, with 90% observed a single time. The sequencing used PBMCs, collected after 12 months of ibrutinib treatment. The receptors stem from a human donor with chronic lymphocytic leukemia. Each CDR3 is given with its conserved first and last residue. D genes are given only for firm matches. A clone size is listed for some rows: how often the clone was seen (once, few, many), or a class if it is expanded.

D,V,size,J,length,DNA,CDR3
.,TRBV29-1,.,TRBJ2-7,14,TGCAGCGTTGATCGAGGGGTGGGGGCCTACGAGCAGTACTTC,CSVDRGVGAYEQYF
TRBD1,TRBV13,few,TRBJ1-2,14,TGTGCCAGCAGCTCGGGACAGAACCTTTATGGCTACACCTTC,CASSSGQNLYGYTF
.,TRBV18,.,TRBJ2-6,17,TGTGCCAGCTCTCGAGAACCTCAGGGGTCTGGGGCCAACGTCCTGACTTTC,CASSREPQGSGANVLTF
.,TRBV7-2,.,TRBJ2-3,14,TGTGCCAGCAGCTTAGCCGGCCGGACAGATACGCAGTATTTT,CASSLAGRTDTQYF
.,TRBV5-8,.,TRBJ1-3,16,TGTGCCAGCAGCTTAAGCCAGGGATTTTCTGGAAACACCATATATTTT,CASSLSQGFSGNTIYF
TRBD1,TRBV5-4,.,TRBJ1-2,15,TGTGCCAGCAGCCCGGGGACAGATTACCACTATGGCTACACCTTC,CASSPGTDYHYGYTF
.,TRBV5-1,.,TRBJ1-5,13,TGCGCCAGCAGCGGGGATAGCAATCAGCCCCAGCATTTT,CASSGDSNQPQHF
.,TRBV4-2,.,TRBJ2-3,17,TGTGCCAGCAGCCAAGTTTTCGGGCGGTTCGACACAGATACGCAGTATTTT,CASSQVFGRFDTDTQYF
TRBD1,TRBV2,.,TRBJ1-6,15,TGTGCCAGCAGGATGGACAGGGCCCATAATTCACCCCTCCACTTT,CASRMDRAHNSPLHF
.,TRBV28,.,TRBJ2-1,14,TGTGCCAGCAGTATCCCTGAGGGGTACAATGAGCAGTTCTTC,CASSIPEGYNEQFF
.,TRBV11-3,.,TRBJ1-2,15,TGTGCCAGCAGCTTAGTGATTGGTGGAGGTGGAGGCTACACCTTC,CASSLVIGGGGGYTF
TRBD1,TRBV29-1,.,TRBJ2-3,14,TGCAGCGTTTTTGGTGGACAGGGAAGAGATACGCAGTATTTT,CSVFGGQGRDTQYF
TRBD2,TRBV10-2,.,TRBJ2-3,14,TGCGCCAGCGTACCGGGACTACGCACAGATACGCAGTATTTT,CASVPGLRTDTQYF
.,TRBV7-2,.,TRBJ2-1,14,TGTGCCAGCAGCCCCTGGCTCCAATTCAATGAGCAGTTCTTC,CASSPWLQFNEQFF
.,TRBV5-4,.,TRBJ1-1,13,TGTGCCAGCAGCTTGAAAGGGAACACTGAAGCTTTCTTT,CASSLKGNTEAFF
.,TRBV9,.,TRBJ2-5,13,TGTGCCAGCAGCAGCCATGAACGAGAGACCCAGTACTTC,CASSSHERETQYF
.,TRBV30,.,TRBJ2-7,18,TGTGCCTGGAGTGTACGGTACCCGTCCTCTGGGCGCTCCTACGAGCAGTACTTC,CAWSVRYPSSGRSYEQYF
.,TRBV2,.,TRBJ1-5,13,TGTGCCAGCAGTCCAGGGACGCCCCTGCCCCAGCATTTT,CASSPGTPLPQHF
TRBD1,TRBV2,.,TRBJ2-7,13,TGTGCCAGCAGTTATGGGACAGAGGTAGGGCAGTACTTC,CASSYGTEVGQYF
TRBD2,TRBV27,.,TRBJ2-1,15,TGTGCCACCTCCCAAATTGGGCGGGAGAGCAATGAGCAGTTCTTC,CATSQIGRESNEQFF
.,TRBV7-9,.,TRBJ1-3,15,TGTGCCAGCAGCTACGCCGGGACATCTGGAAACACCATATATTTT,CASSYAGTSGNTIYF
.,TRBV9,.,TRBJ2-3,14,TGTGCCAGCAGCGTTGGACTTAACACAGATACGCAGTATTTT,CASSVGLNTDTQYF
.,TRBV29-1,.,TRBJ2-5,15,TGCAGCGTTGAAGATCCGGCCGGGGGCCAAGAGACCCAGTACTTC,CSVEDPAGGQETQYF
TRBD2,TRBV6-5,.,TRBJ2-1,15,TGTGCCAGCTGTAGCAGCGGGAGTCTCTACAATGAGCAGTTCTTC,CASCSSGSLYNEQFF
.,TRBV7-3,.,TRBJ2-7,15,TGTGCCAGCAGCTTAAATCCTTCAGGGAGGTGGGAGCAGTACTTC,CASSLNPSGRWEQYF
.,TRBV4-2,.,TRBJ2-1,14,TGTGCCGTCAGGGCTGACGGGGAGACTAATGAGCAGTTCTTC,CAVRADGETNEQFF
.,TRBV19,.,TRBJ1-1,13,TGTGCCAGTAATCGGGGGGCGGGCACTGAAGCTTTCTTT,CASNRGAGTEAFF